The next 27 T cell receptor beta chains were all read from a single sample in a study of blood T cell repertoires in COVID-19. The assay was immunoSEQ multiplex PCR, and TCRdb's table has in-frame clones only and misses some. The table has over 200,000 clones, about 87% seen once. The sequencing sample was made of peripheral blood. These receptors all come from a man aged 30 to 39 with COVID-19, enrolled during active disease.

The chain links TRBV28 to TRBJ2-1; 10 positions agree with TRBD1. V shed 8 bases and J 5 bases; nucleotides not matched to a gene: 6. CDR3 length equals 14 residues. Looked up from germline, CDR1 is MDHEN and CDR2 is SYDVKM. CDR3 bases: TGTGCCAGCCTCGGGGGGACAGGGGACAATGAGCAGTTCTTC. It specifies CASLGGTGDNEQFF.

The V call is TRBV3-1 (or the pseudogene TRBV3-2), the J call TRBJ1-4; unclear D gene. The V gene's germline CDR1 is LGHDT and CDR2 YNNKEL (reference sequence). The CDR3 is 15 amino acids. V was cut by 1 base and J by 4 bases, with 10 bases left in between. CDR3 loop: CASSQGPGLNEKLFF. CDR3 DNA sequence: TGTGCCAGCAGCCAAGGGCCCGGACTTAATGAAAAACTGTTTTTT.

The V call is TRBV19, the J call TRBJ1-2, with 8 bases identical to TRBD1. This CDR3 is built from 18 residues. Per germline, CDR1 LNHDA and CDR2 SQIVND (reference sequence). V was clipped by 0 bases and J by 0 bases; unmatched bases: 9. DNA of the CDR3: TGTGCCAGTAGTATAGACTCGGGGTGGACAGGGCCTAACTATGGCTACACCTTC. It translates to CASSIDSGWTGPNYGYTF. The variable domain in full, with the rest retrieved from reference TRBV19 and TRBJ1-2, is DGGITQSPKYLFRKEGQNVTLSCEQNLNHDAMYWYRQDPGQGLRLIYYSQIVNDFQKGDIAEGYSVSREKKESFPLTVTSAQKNPTAFYLCASSIDSGWTGPNYGYTFGSGTRLTVV.

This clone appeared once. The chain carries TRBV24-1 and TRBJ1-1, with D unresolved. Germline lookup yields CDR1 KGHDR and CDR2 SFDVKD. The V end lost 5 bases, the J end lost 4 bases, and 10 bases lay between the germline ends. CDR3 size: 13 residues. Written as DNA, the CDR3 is TGTGCCACCAGTGTTCTAGGGAGCACTGAAGCTTTCTTT. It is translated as CATSVLGSTEAFF.

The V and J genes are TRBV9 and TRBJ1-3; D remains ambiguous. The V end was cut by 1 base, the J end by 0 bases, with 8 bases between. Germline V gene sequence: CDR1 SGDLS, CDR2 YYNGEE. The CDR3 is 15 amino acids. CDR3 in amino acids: CASSVNGGSGNTIYF. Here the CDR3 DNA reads TGTGCCAGCAGCGTAAACGGTGGCTCTGGAAACACCATATATTTT.

The CDR3 loop reads CASSTFRQGQNTEAFF. The CDR3, as DNA: TGTGCCAGCAGTACCTTCCGACAGGGGCAGAACACTGAAGCTTTCTTT. This rearrangement joins TRBV6-2 or TRBV6-3 to TRBJ1-1, with 8 nucleotides matching TRBD1. CDR1 and CDR2 (germline): MNHEY, SVGEGT. CDR3 size: 16 residues. After removal of 5 bases from V and 1 base from J, the junction contained 9 bases not matched to a gene.

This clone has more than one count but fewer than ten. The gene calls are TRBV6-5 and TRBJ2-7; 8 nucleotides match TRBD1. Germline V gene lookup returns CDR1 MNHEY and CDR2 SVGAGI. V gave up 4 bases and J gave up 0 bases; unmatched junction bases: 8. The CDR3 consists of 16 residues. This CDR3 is CASSWGGQGSSYEQYF. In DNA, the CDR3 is TGTGCCAGCAGTTGGGGCGGACAGGGCAGCTCCTACGAGCAGTACTTC.

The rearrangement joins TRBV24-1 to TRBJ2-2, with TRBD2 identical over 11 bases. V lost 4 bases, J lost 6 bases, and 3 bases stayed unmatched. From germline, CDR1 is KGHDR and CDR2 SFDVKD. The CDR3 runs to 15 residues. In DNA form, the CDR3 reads TGTGCCACCAGTGAAGTTAGCGGGAGGGCCGGGGAGCTGTTTTTT. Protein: CATSEVSGRAGELFF.

The CDR3 sequence is CASSLAGVDDRNYGYTF. For the CDR3, the DNA is TGTGCCAGCAGCTTAGCGGGGGTCGATGACAGGAACTATGGCTACACCTTC. The chain recombines TRBV7-9 with TRBJ1-2; the D gene is possibly TRBD1 (6 bases). CDR3 length: 17 amino acids. The V gene's germline CDR1 is SEHNR and CDR2 FQNEAQ (reference sequence). Trimming shortened V by 0 bases and J by 2 bases, and 16 bases separated the two germline ends.

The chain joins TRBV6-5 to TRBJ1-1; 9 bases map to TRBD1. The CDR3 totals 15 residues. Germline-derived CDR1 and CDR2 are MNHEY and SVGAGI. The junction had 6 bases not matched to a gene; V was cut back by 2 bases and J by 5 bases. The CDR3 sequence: CASSYAGQGGTEAFF. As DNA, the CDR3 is TGTGCCAGCAGTTACGCGGGACAGGGAGGAACTGAAGCTTTCTTT.

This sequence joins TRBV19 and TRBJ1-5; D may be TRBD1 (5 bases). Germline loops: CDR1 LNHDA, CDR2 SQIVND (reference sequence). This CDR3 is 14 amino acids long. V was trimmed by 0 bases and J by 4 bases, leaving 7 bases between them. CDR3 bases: TGTGCCAGTAGTATAGAAAGACAGAATCAGCCCCAGCATTTT. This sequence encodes CASSIERQNQPQHF.

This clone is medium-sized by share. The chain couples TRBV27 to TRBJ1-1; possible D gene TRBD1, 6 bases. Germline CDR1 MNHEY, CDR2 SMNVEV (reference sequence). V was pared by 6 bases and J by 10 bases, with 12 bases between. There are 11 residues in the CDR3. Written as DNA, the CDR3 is TGTGCCAGCAGCACTACAGGGCGAGCTTTCTTT. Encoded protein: CASSTTGRAFF.

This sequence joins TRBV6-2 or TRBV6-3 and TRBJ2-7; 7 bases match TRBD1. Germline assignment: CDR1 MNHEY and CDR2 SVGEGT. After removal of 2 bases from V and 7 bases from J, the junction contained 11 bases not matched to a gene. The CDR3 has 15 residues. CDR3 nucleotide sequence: TGTGCCAGCAGTTACCGGACAGGTGGGTTTGGAGAGCAGTACTTC. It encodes CASSYRTGGFGEQYF.

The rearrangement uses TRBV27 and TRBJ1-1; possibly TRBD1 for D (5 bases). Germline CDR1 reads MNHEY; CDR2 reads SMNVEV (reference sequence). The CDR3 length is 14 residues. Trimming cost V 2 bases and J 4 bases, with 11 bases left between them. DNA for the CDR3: TGTGCCAGCAGTTTACGGGGGGATGGCACTGAAGCTTTCTTT. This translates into CASSLRGDGTEAFF.

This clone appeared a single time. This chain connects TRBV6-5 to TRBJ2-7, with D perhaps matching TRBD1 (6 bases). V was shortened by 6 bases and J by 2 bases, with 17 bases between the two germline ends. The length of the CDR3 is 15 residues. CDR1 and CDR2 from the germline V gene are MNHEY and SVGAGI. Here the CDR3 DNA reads TGTGCCAGCAGACTCGGACATTCAGGGGCCTACGAGCAGTACTTC. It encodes CASRLGHSGAYEQYF.

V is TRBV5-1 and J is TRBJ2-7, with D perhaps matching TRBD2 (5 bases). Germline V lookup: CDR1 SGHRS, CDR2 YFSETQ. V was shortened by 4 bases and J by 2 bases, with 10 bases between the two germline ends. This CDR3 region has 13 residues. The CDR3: CASSVSGAYEQYF. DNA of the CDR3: TGCGCCAGCAGCGTGTCCGGGGCCTACGAGCAGTACTTC.

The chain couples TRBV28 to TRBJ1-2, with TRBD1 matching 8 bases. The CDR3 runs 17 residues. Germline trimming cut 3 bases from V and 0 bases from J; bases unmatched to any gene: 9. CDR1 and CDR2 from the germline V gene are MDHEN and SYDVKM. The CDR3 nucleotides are TGTGCCAGCAGTTTGCCCGGGACAGGAATCGCTAACTATGGCTACACCTTC. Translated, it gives CASSLPGTGIANYGYTF.

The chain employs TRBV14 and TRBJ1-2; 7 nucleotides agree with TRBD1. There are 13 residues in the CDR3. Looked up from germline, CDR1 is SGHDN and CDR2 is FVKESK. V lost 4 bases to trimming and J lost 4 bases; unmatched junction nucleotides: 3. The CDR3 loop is CASSLGQTYGYTF. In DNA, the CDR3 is TGTGCCAGCAGCCTGGGACAGACCTATGGCTACACCTTC.

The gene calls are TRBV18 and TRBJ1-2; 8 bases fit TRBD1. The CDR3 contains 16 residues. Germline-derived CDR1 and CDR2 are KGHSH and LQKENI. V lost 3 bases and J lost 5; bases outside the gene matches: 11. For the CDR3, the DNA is TGTGCCAGCTCACCGGTCTCAGGGGGCGATGGGTATGGCTACACCTTC. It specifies CASSPVSGGDGYGYTF.

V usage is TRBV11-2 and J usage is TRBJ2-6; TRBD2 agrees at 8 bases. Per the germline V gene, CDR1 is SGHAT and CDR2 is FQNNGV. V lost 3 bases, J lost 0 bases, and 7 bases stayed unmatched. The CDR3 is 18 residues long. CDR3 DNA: TGTGCCAGCAGCTTGTGGGCTAGCGGGCACTCTGGGGCCAACGTCCTGACTTTC. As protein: CASSLWASGHSGANVLTF.

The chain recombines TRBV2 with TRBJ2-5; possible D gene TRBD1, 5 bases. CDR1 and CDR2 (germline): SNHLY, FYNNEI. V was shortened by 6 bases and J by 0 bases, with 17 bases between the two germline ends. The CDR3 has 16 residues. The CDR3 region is CASRRQPTLNQETQYF. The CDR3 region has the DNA TGTGCCAGCAGGAGACAGCCGACCTTGAACCAAGAGACCCAGTACTTC.

The CDR3 spells CASPGQRNTEAFF. The CDR3 region has the DNA TGTGCCAGCCCGGGACAAAGGAACACTGAAGCTTTCTTT. This chain uses TRBV6-5 with TRBJ1-1, with D possibly being TRBD1 (6 bases). CDR3 size: 13 residues. Germline assignment: CDR1 MNHEY and CDR2 SVGAGI. With 8 bases removed from V and 1 base from J, the gap between germline ends came to 11 bases.

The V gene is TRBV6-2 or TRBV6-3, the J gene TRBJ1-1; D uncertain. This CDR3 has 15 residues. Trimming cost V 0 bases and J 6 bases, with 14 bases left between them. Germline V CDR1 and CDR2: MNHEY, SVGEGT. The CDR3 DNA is TGTGCCAGCAGTTACTCGAGGTTCCCCGGGGCTGAAGCTTTCTTT. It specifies CASSYSRFPGAEAFF.

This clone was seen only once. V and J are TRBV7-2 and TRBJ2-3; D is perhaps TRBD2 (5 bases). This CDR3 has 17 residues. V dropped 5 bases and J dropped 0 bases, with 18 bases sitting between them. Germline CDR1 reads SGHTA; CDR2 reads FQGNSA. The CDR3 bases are TGTGCCAGCAGCCCCCGGGGTGAATATGCTAGCACAGATACGCAGTATTTT. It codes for CASSPRGEYASTDTQYF.

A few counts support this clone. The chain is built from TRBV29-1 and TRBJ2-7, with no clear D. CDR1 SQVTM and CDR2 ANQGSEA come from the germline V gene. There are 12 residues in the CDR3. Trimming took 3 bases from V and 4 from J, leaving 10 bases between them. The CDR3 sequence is CSVEEQPYEQYF. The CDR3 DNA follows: TGCAGCGTTGAGGAACAGCCATACGAGCAGTACTTC.

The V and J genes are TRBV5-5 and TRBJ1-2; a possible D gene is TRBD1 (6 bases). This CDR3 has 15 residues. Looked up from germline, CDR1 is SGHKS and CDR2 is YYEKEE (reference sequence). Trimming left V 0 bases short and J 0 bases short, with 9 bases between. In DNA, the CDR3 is TGTGCCAGCAGCTTGGGGACAGACACTAACTATGGCTACACCTTC. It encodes CASSLGTDTNYGYTF.

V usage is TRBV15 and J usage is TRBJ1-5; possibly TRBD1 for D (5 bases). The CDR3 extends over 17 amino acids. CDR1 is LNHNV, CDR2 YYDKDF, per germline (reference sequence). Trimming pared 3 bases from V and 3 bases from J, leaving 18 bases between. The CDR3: CATSSPREGMFNQPQHF. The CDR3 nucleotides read TGTGCCACCAGCAGTCCCAGGGAAGGGATGTTCAATCAGCCCCAGCATTTT.